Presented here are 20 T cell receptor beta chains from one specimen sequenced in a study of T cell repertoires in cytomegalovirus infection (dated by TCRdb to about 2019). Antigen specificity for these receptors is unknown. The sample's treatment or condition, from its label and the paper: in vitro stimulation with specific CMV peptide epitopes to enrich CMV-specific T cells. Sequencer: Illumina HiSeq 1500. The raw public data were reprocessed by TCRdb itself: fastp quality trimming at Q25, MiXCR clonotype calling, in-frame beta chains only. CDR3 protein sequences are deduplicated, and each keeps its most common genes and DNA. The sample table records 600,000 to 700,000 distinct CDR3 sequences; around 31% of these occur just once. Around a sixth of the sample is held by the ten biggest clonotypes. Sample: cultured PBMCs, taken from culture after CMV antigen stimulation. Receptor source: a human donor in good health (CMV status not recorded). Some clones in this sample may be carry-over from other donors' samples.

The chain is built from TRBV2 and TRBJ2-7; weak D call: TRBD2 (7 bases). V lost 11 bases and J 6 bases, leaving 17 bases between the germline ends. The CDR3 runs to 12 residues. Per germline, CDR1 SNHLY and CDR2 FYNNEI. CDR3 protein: CASSRGAGEQYF. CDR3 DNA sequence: TGTGCCTCCAGCCGGGGGGCTGGCGAGCAGTACTTC. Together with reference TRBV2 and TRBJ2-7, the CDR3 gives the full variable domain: EPEVTQTPSHQVTQMGQEVILRCVPISNHLYFYWYRQILGQKVEFLVSFYNNEISEKSEIFDDQFSVERPDGSNFTLKIRSTKLEDSAMYFCASSRGAGEQYFGPGTRLTVT.

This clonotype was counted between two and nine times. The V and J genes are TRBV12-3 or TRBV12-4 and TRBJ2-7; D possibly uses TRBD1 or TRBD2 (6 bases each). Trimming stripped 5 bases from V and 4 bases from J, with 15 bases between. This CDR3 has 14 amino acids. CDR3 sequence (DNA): TGTGCCAGCAGTCGCCAGGGGACTCTTTACGAGCAGTACTTC. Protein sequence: CASSRQGTLYEQYF.

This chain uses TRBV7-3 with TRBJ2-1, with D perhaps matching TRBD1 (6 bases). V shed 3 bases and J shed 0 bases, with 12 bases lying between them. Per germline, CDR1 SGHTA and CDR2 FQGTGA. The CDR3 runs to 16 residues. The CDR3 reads CASSFPGQSSYNEQFF. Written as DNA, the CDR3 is TGTGCCAGCAGCTTCCCGGGACAAAGCTCCTACAATGAGCAGTTCTTC.

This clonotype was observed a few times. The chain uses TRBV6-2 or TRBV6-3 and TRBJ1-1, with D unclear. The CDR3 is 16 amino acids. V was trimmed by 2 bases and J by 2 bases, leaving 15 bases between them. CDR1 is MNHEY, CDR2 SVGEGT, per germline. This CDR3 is CASSYGPTGRNTEAFF. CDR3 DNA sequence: TGTGCCAGCAGTTACGGTCCTACGGGTCGAAACACTGAAGCTTTCTTT.

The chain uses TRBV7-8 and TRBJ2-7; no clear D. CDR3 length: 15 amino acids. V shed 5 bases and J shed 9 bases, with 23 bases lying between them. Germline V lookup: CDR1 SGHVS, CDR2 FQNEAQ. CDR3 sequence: CASSPRTPGLNGQYF. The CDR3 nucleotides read TGTGCCAGCAGCCCCAGAACACCGGGCCTAAACGGGCAGTACTTC.

CDR3 sequence: CASSQGTQSSYEQYF. The CDR3 DNA reads as TGCGCCAGCAGCCAAGGGACACAAAGCTCCTACGAGCAGTACTTC. The chain joins TRBV4-3 to TRBJ2-7, with TRBD1 as a possible D gene (5 bases). Looked up from germline, CDR1 is LGHNA and CDR2 is YSLEER. Trimming removed 1 base from V and 0 bases from J, with 10 bases in between. This CDR3 contains 15 residues.

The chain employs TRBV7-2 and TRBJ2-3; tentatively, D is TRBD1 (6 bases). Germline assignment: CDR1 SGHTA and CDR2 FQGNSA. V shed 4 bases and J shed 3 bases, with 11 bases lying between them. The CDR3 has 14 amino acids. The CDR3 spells CASSYDRLTDTQYF. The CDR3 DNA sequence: TGTGCCAGCAGCTATGACAGGCTTACAGATACGCAGTATTTT.

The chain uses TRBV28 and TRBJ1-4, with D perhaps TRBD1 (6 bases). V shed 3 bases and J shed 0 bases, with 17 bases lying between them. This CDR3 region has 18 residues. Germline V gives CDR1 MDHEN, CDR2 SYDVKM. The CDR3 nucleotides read TGTGCCAGCAGTTTCCCCGAGGAGGGGGTTGCAACTAATGAAAAACTGTTTTTT. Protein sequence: CASSFPEEGVATNEKLFF.

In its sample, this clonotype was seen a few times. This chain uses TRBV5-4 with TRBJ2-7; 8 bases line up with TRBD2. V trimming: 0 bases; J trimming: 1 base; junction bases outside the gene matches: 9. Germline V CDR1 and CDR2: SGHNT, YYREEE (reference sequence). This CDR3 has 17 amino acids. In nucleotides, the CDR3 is TGTGCCAGCAGCTTGGGAACGAAAGCGGGAGTTTCCTACGAGCAGTACTTC. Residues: CASSLGTKAGVSYEQYF.

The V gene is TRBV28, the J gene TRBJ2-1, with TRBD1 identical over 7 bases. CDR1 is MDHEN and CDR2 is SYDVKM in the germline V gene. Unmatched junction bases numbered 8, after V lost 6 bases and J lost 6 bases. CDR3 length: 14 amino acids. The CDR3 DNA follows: TGTGCCAGCAGCCAGGGACAGACTTTCAATGAGCAGTTCTTC. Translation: CASSQGQTFNEQFF. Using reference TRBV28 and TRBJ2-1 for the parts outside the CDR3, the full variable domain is DVKVTQSSRYLVKRTGEKVFLECVQDMDHENMFWYRQDPGLGLRLIYFSYDVKMKEKGDIPEGYSVSREKKERFSLILESASTNQTSMYLCASSQGQTFNEQFFGPGTRLTVL.

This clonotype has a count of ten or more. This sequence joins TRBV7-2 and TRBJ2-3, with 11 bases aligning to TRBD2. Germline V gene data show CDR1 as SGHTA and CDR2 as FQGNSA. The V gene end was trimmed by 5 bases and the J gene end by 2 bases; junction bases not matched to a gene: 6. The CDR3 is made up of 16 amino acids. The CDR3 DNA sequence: TGTGCCAGCAGCCCACCGACTAGCGGGGCCACAGATACGCAGTATTTT. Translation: CASSPPTSGATDTQYF.

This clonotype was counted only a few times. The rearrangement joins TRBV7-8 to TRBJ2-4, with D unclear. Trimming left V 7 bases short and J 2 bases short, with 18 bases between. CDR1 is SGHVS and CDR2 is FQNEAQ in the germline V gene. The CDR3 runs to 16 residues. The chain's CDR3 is CASTLVAGRTKNIQYF. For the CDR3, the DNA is TGTGCCAGCACCCTGGTTGCTGGGCGGACCAAAAACATTCAGTACTTC.

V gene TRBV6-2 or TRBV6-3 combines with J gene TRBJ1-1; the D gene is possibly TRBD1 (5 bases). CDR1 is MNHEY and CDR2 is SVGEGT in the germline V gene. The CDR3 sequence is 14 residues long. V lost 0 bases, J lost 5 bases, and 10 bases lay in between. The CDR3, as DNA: TGTGCCAGCAGTTACTCCCAGGGATGGACTGAAGCTTTCTTT. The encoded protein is CASSYSQGWTEAFF.

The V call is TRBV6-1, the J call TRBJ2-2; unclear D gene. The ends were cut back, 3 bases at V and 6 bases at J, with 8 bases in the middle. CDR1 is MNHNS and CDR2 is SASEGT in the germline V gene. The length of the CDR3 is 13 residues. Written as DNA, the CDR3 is TGTGCCAGCAGTGAGAGTTATCCCGGGGAGCTGTTTTTT. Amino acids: CASSESYPGELFF.

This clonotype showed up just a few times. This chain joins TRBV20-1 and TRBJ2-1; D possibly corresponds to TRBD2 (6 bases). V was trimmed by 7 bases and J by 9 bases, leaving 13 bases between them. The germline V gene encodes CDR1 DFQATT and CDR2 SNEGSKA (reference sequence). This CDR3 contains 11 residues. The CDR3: CSVITSTEQFF. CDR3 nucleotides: TGCAGTGTAATAACTAGCACTGAGCAGTTCTTC.

The CDR3 region is CASSQGPKNIQYF. CDR3 in DNA: TGTGCCAGCAGCCAAGGCCCAAAAAACATTCAGTACTTC. The chain joins TRBV3-1 to TRBJ2-4; D unresolved. There are 13 residues in the CDR3. V shed 1 base and J shed 4 bases, with 5 bases lying between them. Per germline, CDR1 LGHDT and CDR2 YNNKEL (reference sequence). The full variable domain, rest sourced from reference TRBV3-1 and TRBJ2-4, is DTAVSQTPKYLVTQMGNDKSIKCEQNLGHDTMYWYKQDSKKFLKIMFSYNNKELIINETVPNRFSPKSPDKAHLNLHINSLELGDSAVYFCASSQGPKNIQYFGAGTRLSVL.

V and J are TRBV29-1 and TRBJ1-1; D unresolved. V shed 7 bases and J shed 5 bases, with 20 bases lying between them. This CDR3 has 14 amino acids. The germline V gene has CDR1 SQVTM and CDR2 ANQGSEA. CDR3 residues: CSATGPGRPTEAFF. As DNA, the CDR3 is TGCAGCGCCACGGGTCCTGGGCGACCTACTGAAGCTTTCTTT.

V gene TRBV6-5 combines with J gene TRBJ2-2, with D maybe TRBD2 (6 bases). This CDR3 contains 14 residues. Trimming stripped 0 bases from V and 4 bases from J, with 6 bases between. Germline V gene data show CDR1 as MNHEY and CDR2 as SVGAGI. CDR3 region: CASSYSGGTGELFF. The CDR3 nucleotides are TGTGCCAGCAGTTACTCGGGGGGCACCGGGGAGCTGTTTTTT.

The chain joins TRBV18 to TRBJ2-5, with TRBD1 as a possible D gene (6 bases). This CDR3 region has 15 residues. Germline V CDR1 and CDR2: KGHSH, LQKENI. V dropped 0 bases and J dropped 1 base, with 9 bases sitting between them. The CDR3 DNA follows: TGTGCCAGCTCACCACCGGGACAAAGCCAAGAGACCCAGTACTTC. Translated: CASSPPGQSQETQYF.

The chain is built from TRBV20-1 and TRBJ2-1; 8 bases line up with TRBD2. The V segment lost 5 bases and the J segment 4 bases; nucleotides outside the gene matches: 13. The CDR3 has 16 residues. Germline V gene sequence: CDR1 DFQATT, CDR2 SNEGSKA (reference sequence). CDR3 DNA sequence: TGCAGTGCTCCCCCCCCACTAGCGGATAATTACAATGAGCAGTTCTTC. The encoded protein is CSAPPPLADNYNEQFF.